Sequencing of this TCR beta chain was carried out in a study of blood T cell repertoires in COVID-19. Across the study: From the United States, Italy and Spain came samples of acute and convalescent COVID-19.

This CDR3 contains 14 residues. Germline V gene lookup returns CDR1 SGHAT and CDR2 FQNNGV. The ends were cut back, 8 bases at V and 0 bases at J, with 11 bases in the middle. How the authors handled the data: Amplifying reference gene primers gave estimates of nucleated cell counts. Libraries were prepared by immunoSEQ multiplex PCR; TCRdb keeps only in-frame clonotypes and omits some of them. V and J calls and clone size are copied from that table; D and trimming were computed from the DNA. The table lists under 250,000 clones, around nine tenths of them singletons, with around 17% in the top ten. Seattle enrolled patients during active infection and tracked them longitudinally.

The TCR comes from a man aged 50-59 years with COVID-19, enrolled during active disease. The rearrangement joins TRBV11-2 to TRBJ1-3; D unresolved. Sample: peripheral blood. CDR3 sequence reads: CASSTGFSGNTIYF. CDR3 bases: TGTGCCAGCTCTACGGGATTCTCTGGAAACACCATATATTTT.